A single sample is the source of the 14 T cell receptor beta chains below, sequenced in a study of T-cell reconstitution after alpha-beta-depleted transplantation in children. Molecular barcoding with unique molecular identifiers was used for the TCRbeta library. TCRdb ran MiXCR on the PCR reads and lists one entry per CDR3 protein. Among about 470,000 distinct CDR3 sequences listed, roughly 44% were seen once. Source: PBMCs, taken before TCRalphabeta/CD19-depleted stem cell transplant. These receptors all stem from a girl aged 2-10 years with aplastic anemia, due to receive a stem cell transplant.

Ten or more counts support this clonotype. The V gene is TRBV6-1, the J gene TRBJ2-1; 7 bases are a match to TRBD2. Germline trimming cut 6 bases from V and 3 bases from J; bases unmatched to any gene: 8. This CDR3 region has 15 residues. In germline, CDR1 is MNHNS, CDR2 SASEGT. The chain's CDR3 is CASRPSSGDYNEQFF. The CDR3 nucleotides are TGTGCCAGCAGACCCTCTAGCGGTGACTACAATGAGCAGTTCTTC.

This clonotype appeared a few times. The chain links TRBV5-1 to TRBJ2-1, with 9 bases fitting TRBD1. Germline values: CDR1 SGHRS, CDR2 YFSETQ. The CDR3 is 17 residues long. With 0 bases clipped from V and 4 bases from J, the junction kept 8 bases outside the gene matches. Here the CDR3 reads CASSLGTLGTGYNEQFF. CDR3 coding DNA: TGCGCCAGCAGCTTGGGCACCCTTGGGACAGGGTACAATGAGCAGTTCTTC.

The genes are TRBV6-5 and TRBJ2-2; D may correspond to TRBD1 or TRBD2 (5 bases each). This CDR3 has 14 amino acids. Germline assignment: CDR1 MNHEY and CDR2 SVGAGI. Trimming removed 2 bases from V and 6 bases from J, with 10 bases in between. The CDR3 spells CASSYTRDPGELFF. Here the CDR3 DNA reads TGTGCCAGCAGTTACACCCGGGACCCCGGGGAGCTGTTTTTT.

V is TRBV29-1 and J is TRBJ2-1; no clear D gene. The V end was cut by 7 bases, the J end by 7 bases, with 8 bases between. Germline V CDR1 and CDR2: SQVTM, ANQGSEA. The CDR3 sequence is 10 residues long. CDR3 amino acids: CSAGENEQFF. Here the CDR3 DNA reads TGCAGCGCTGGGGAAAATGAGCAGTTCTTC.

The gene calls are TRBV6-5 and TRBJ2-5, with TRBD1 matching 7 bases. This CDR3 comprises 16 residues. In germline, CDR1 is MNHEY, CDR2 SVGAGI. V was pared by 2 bases and J by 3 bases, with 9 bases of the junction left unmatched. CDR3 DNA: TGTGCCAGCAGTTACGCAAACAGGGGAACCAAAGAGACCCAGTACTTC. This translates into CASSYANRGTKETQYF.

The J gene is TRBJ1-5, the V gene TRBV20-1, with 8 bases aligning to TRBD1. This CDR3 has 15 amino acids. V lost 5 bases, J lost 1 base, and 7 bases stayed unmatched. Germline V CDR1 and CDR2: DFQATT, SNEGSKA (reference sequence). The chain's CDR3 is CSAEDRVFSNQPQHF. The CDR3 DNA is TGCAGTGCTGAGGACAGGGTGTTCAGCAATCAGCCCCAGCATTTT.

V usage is TRBV5-1 and J usage is TRBJ2-1; TRBD1 agrees at 10 bases. Trimming took 1 base from V and 9 from J; bases not matched to a gene: 4. Germline V gene sequence: CDR1 SGHRS, CDR2 YFSETQ. The CDR3 covers 14 residues. The CDR3 region has the DNA TGCGCCAGCAGCTTGTCGACAGGGGGCGGTGAGCAGTTCTTC. Translation gives CASSLSTGGGEQFF. The whole variable domain, remainder taken from reference TRBV5-1 and TRBJ2-1, is KAGVTQTPRYLIKTRGQQVTLSCSPISGHRSVSWYQQTPGQGLQFLFEYFSETQRNKGNFPGRFSGRQFSNSRSEMNVSTLELGDSALYLCASSLSTGGGEQFFGPGTRLTVL.

Worth noting for this clonotype: A much larger clone differs by one base, so this may be a read error. J is TRBJ2-1 and V is TRBV15, with a possible D match to TRBD1 (6 bases). Per the germline V gene, CDR1 is LNHNV and CDR2 is YYDKDF (reference sequence). Trimming took 0 bases from V and 11 from J, leaving 17 bases between them. The CDR3 consists of 15 residues. CDR3 region: CATSRDRGEWNKQFF. The CDR3 coding sequence is TGTGCCACCAGCAGAGACAGGGGAGAGTGGAATAAGCAGTTCTTC.

This clonotype came up a few times. This chain links TRBV6-1 with TRBJ1-1; D gene unclear. Germline CDR1 and CDR2: MNHNS and SASEGT. Trimming shortened V by 9 bases and J by 0 bases, and 14 bases separated the two germline ends. CDR3 length: 14 amino acids. The CDR3 DNA reads as TGTGCCAGTCAGGACGGATTCCTGAACACTGAAGCTTTCTTT. It specifies CASQDGFLNTEAFF.

Concerning this clonotype itself: At one boundary the junction diverges from the germline segment, which might be a read error. The rearrangement joins TRBV4-2 to TRBJ2-7; a weak D match, TRBD2 (6 bases). The V gene's germline CDR1 is LGHNA and CDR2 YNFKEQ. This CDR3 has 15 residues. CDR3 sequence: CTSSQISGDSYEQYF. CDR3 in DNA: TGTACCAGCAGCCAAATTAGCGGAGACTCCTACGAGCAGTACTTC.

The CDR3 protein is CASSYSTRYPYEQYF. The CDR3 DNA is TGTGCCAGCAGTTACTCGACCAGGTATCCCTACGAGCAGTACTTC. V is TRBV6-5 and J is TRBJ2-7, with D hard to call. V dropped 0 bases and J dropped 2 bases, with 11 bases sitting between them. Germline CDR1 is MNHEY and CDR2 is SVGAGI. CDR3 length: 15 residues.

The J gene is TRBJ1-1, the V gene TRBV6-1, with D unclear. Germline V CDR1 and CDR2: MNHNS, SASEGT. V lost 6 bases and J lost 3, with 20 bases in between. This CDR3 is built from 16 residues. CDR3: CASSPSALPLDTEAFF. CDR3 sequence (DNA): TGTGCCAGCAGCCCTTCGGCGTTACCCCTGGACACTGAAGCTTTCTTT.

The sample holds many counts of this clonotype. The V call is TRBV12-3 or TRBV12-4, the J call TRBJ1-5; TRBD1 matches at 7 bases. The V and J ends lost 0 bases and 1 base, in that order; junction bases with no gene match: 6. This CDR3 spans 17 amino acids. CDR3 in amino acids: CASSLAGTVLSNQPQHF. The DNA of the CDR3 is TGTGCCAGCAGTTTAGCCGGGACAGTCTTAAGCAATCAGCCCCAGCATTTT.

The table lists this clonotype with many counts. The V call is TRBV7-9, the J call TRBJ1-6, with D uncertain. V was pared by 5 bases and J by 5 bases, with 10 bases between. CDR1 is SEHNR, CDR2 FQNEAQ, per germline (reference sequence). The CDR3 loop spans 14 amino acids. The CDR3 DNA reads as TGTGCCAGCAGCCCTGACACCCATAATTCACCCCTCCACTTT. Translated: CASSPDTHNSPLHF.